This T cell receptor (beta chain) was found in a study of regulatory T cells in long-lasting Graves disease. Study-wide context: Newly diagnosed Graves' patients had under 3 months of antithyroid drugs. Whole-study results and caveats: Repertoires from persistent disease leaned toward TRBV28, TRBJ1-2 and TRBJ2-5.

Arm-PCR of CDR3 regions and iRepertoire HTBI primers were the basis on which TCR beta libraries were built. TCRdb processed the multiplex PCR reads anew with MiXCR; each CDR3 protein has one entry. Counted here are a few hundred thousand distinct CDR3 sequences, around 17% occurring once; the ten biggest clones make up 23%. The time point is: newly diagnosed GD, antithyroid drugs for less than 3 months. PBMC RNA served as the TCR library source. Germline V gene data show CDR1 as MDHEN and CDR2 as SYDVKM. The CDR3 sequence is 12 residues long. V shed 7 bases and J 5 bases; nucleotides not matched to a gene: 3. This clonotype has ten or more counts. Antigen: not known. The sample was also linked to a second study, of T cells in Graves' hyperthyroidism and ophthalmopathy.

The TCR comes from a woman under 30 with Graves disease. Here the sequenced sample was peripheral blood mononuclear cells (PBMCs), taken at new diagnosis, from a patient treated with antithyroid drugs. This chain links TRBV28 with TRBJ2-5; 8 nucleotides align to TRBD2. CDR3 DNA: TGTGCCAGCAACCAGCGGGGGGAGACCCAGTACTTC. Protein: CASNQRGETQYF.